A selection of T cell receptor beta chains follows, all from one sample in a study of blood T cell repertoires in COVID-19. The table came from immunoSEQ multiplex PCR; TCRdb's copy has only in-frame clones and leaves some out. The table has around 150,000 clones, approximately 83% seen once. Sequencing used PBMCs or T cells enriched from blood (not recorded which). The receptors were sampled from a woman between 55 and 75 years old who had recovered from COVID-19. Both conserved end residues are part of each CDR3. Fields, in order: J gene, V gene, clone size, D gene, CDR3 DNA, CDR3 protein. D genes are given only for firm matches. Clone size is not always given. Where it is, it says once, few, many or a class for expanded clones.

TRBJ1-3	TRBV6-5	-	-	TGTGCCAGCAGCCGGGACACATACTCTGGAAACACCATATATTTT	CASSRDTYSGNTIYF
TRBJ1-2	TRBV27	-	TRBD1	TGTGCCAGCAGACTAGCGGGACAGATCTCTAACTATGGCTACACCTTC	CASRLAGQISNYGYTF
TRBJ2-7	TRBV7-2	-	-	TGTGCCAGCAGCTTACTTGGCAGGGAATCCTACGAGCAGTACTTC	CASSLLGRESYEQYF
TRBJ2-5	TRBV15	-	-	TGTGCCACCAGCACCCGTCGGGACAAGAAAGAGACCCAGTACTTC	CATSTRRDKKETQYF
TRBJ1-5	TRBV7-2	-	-	TGTGCCAGCAGCTTACAGGGTCTTAGCAATCAGCCCCAGCATTTT	CASSLQGLSNQPQHF
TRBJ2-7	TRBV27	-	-	TGTGCCAGCAGTCCAGGGGGAGGCGTGGGGGAGCAGTACTTC	CASSPGGGVGEQYF
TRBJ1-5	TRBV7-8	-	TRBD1	TGTGCCAGCAGCTTAGAACCAGGACAGGGGGCCGATCAGCCCCAGCATTTT	CASSLEPGQGADQPQHF
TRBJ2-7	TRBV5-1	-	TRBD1	TGCGCCAGCAGCTTGTGGACAGGGGACTACGAGCAGTACTTC	CASSLWTGDYEQYF
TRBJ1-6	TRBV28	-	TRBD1	TGTGCCAGCATTGTGGGACAGGGGGTTTCACCCCTCCACTTT	CASIVGQGVSPLHF
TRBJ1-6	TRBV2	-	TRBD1	TGTGCCAGCAGTGAAGGACAGGGGTCTTCACCCCTCCACTTT	CASSEGQGSSPLHF
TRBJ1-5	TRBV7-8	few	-	TGTGCCAGCAGCCGAGACAGTGGTGGCAATCAGCCCCAGCATTTT	CASSRDSGGNQPQHF
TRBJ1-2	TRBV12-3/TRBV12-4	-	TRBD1	TGTGCCAGCAGTCACGACAGGGGTTATGGCTACACCTTC	CASSHDRGYGYTF
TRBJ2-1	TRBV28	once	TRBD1	TGTGCCAGCGTCACAGGGGGCTTCTACAATGAGCAGTTCTTC	CASVTGGFYNEQFF
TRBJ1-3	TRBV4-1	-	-	TGCGCCAGCAGCCAAGATGAGGCAGAGCGCTCTGGAAACACCATATATTTT	CASSQDEAERSGNTIYF
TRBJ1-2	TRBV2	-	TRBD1	TGTGCCAGCAGGGGGGACAGGGCCCGTCCGGGCTACACCTTC	CASRGDRARPGYTF
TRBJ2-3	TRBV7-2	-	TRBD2	TGTGCCAGCAGCTTAGGACTAGCGGTCACAGATACGCAGTATTTT	CASSLGLAVTDTQYF
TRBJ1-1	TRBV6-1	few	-	TGTGCCAGCAGTGAATCGGGCAGGGAGGATACTTTCTTT	CASSESGREDTFF
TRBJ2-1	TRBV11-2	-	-	TGTGCCAGCAGCCGAGGATGGGGGAGTAGCGGAGCCTACAATGAGCAGTTCTTC	CASSRGWGSSGAYNEQFF
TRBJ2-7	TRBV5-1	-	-	TGCGCCAGCAGCTCAATGACGGGGACCTACGAGCAGTACTTC	CASSSMTGTYEQYF
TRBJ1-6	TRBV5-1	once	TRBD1	TGCGCCAGCAGCTTGAGGGGGACAGGGGATAATTCACCCCTCCACTTT	CASSLRGTGDNSPLHF